These T cell receptor beta chains were read from a single sample in a study of CD8 T cells in Susac syndrome. A single record per CDR3 protein comes from TCRdb applying MiXCR to the immunoSEQ multiplex PCR reads. The sample has hundreds of thousands of distinct CDR3 sequences; 80% to 95% are singletons. Sequences were obtained from CD4+ T cells from PBMCs. These receptors were taken from a human donor with multiple sclerosis. CDR3s include the opening cysteine and the closing phenylalanine or tryptophan. A D gene is named only where the DNA matches it firmly. Part of the rows lack a size; the others show once, few, many or a class for expanded clones.

CDR3	DNA	V	size	J	D
CASRLGLTKGGNTIYF	TGTGCCAGTAGGCTTGGACTCACGAAGGGTGGAAACACCATATATTTT	TRBV19	once	TRBJ1-3	-
CSARTGTQPQHF	TGCAGTGCTAGGACAGGGACCCAGCCCCAGCATTTT	TRBV20-1	-	TRBJ1-5	TRBD1
CASSQDGRDHYGYTF	TGTGCCAGCAGCCAAGATGGCAGGGACCACTATGGCTACACCTTC	TRBV4-2	-	TRBJ1-2	-
CASSAIAGEGNEQFF	TGTGCTAGCAGCGCTATAGCGGGAGAGGGGAATGAGCAGTTCTTC	TRBV7-7	-	TRBJ2-1	TRBD2
CASSRGSGRDSPLHF	TGTGCCAGCAGTCGGGGTTCGGGCAGGGATTCACCCCTCCACTTT	TRBV6-1	-	TRBJ1-6	-
CSVGGAGETQYF	TGCAGCGTTGGAGGTGCGGGAGAGACCCAGTACTTC	TRBV29-1	-	TRBJ2-5	-
CASTLGGGQGTSEQYF	TGTGCCAGCACCCTCGGGGGGGGACAGGGTACGTCCGAGCAGTACTTC	TRBV13	once	TRBJ2-7	-
CAAVGAGTEAFF	TGTGCCGCGGTTGGGGCGGGCACTGAAGCTTTCTTT	TRBV28	-	TRBJ1-1	-
CASSHSGSDGSEQYF	TGCGCCAGCAGTCATTCCGGGAGTGACGGGAGTGAGCAGTACTTC	TRBV23-1	-	TRBJ2-7	-
CASSSEDTGELFF	TGTGCCAGCAGCTCAGAGGACACCGGGGAGCTGTTTTTT	TRBV5-6	once	TRBJ2-2	-
CAWSALTGARQVRGTEAFF	TGTGCCTGGAGTGCCCTTACCGGGGCCAGGCAGGTAAGGGGCACTGAAGCTTTCTTT	TRBV30	-	TRBJ1-1	-
CSAEGRGLDGNTIYF	TGCAGTGCTGAGGGACGGGGGCTAGACGGAAACACCATATATTTT	TRBV20-1	-	TRBJ1-3	-
CSARTSGVDEQYF	TGCAGTGCTAGGACTAGCGGGGTCGACGAGCAGTACTTC	TRBV20-1	-	TRBJ2-7	TRBD2
CASKKVTGTGELFF	TGTGCCAGTAAGAAGGTGACGGGCACCGGGGAGCTGTTTTTT	TRBV19	-	TRBJ2-2	-
CASSYIGEANQPQHF	TGTGCCAGCAGTTACATAGGGGAGGCCAATCAGCCCCAGCATTTT	TRBV6-7	once	TRBJ1-5	-
CASSLASPFEAFF	TGTGCCAGCAGTTTAGCTAGCCCGTTTGAAGCTTTCTTT	TRBV12-3/TRBV12-4	-	TRBJ1-1	-
CASSPLTPQGPPVYNEQFF	TGCGCCAGCAGCCCACTAACGCCTCAGGGCCCTCCGGTCTACAATGAGCAGTTCTTC	TRBV5-1	once	TRBJ2-1	-
CASSSRGGFTGELFF	TGTGCCAGCAGCTCGCGTGGGGGGTTCACCGGGGAGCTGTTTTTT	TRBV7-8	-	TRBJ2-2	-
CSARDIPGRAYGYTF	TGCAGTGCTAGAGATATTCCGGGCCGGGCCTATGGCTACACCTTC	TRBV20-1	-	TRBJ1-2	-
CSARGWVNTGELFF	TGCAGTGCTAGGGGGTGGGTGAACACCGGGGAGCTGTTTTTT	TRBV20-1	-	TRBJ2-2	-
CSASSTGAVNGYTF	TGCAGTGCTAGCTCAACAGGTGCGGTAAATGGCTACACCTTC	TRBV20-1	-	TRBJ1-2	-
CASSQESWGEASYGYTF	TGTGCCAGCAGCCAAGAATCGTGGGGCGAGGCTTCTTATGGCTACACCTTC	TRBV3-1	-	TRBJ1-2	-
CASSERDRLFF	TGTGCCAGCAGCGAGAGGGACAGACTGTTTTTT	TRBV28	-	TRBJ1-4	TRBD1
CSAGASGRAGATQYF	TGCAGTGCTGGCGCTAGCGGGAGGGCCGGAGCGACGCAGTATTTT	TRBV20-1	-	TRBJ2-3	TRBD2
CASSSRPIYYNEQFF	TGTGCCAGCAGCTCAAGACCGATTTACTACAATGAGCAGTTCTTC	TRBV6-5	-	TRBJ2-1	-
CASSQEGSNEETQYF	TGTGCCAGCAGCCAAGAAGGATCGAATGAAGAGACCCAGTACTTC	TRBV3-1	-	TRBJ2-5	-
CASSQEGGPDTQYF	TGCGCCAGCAGCCAAGAAGGAGGGCCAGATACGCAGTATTTT	TRBV4-1	-	TRBJ2-3	-
CASSEDGRARETQYF	TGTGCCAGCAGTGAAGACGGCAGGGCCCGGGAGACCCAGTACTTC	TRBV2	-	TRBJ2-5	-
CATSRGQDYGYTF	TGTGCCACCAGCAGGGGGCAGGACTATGGCTACACCTTC	TRBV15	-	TRBJ1-2	-
CASSTTFSDPRTDTQYF	TGTGCCAGTAGTACTACCTTTAGCGATCCTCGGACAGATACGCAGTATTTT	TRBV19	-	TRBJ2-3	-
CASSPGTPEGVGELFF	TGTGCCAGCAGCCCCGGGACTCCGGAGGGGGTCGGGGAGCTGTTTTTT	TRBV4-2	-	TRBJ2-2	-
CASSQVPRDRDQPQHF	TGCGCCAGCAGCCAAGTCCCAAGGGACAGGGATCAGCCCCAGCATTTT	TRBV4-1	-	TRBJ1-5	TRBD1
CASSVDRTESDDTQYF	TGTGCCAGCAGCGTAGACCGTACAGAATCTGACGATACGCAGTATTTT	TRBV9	-	TRBJ2-3	-
CSARATGRIMNTQYF	TGCAGTGCTAGGGCGACGGGACGGATCATGAATACGCAGTATTTT	TRBV20-1	-	TRBJ2-3	-
CASSFYGNTGELFF	TGTGCCAGCAGCTTCTACGGGAACACCGGGGAGCTGTTTTTT	TRBV11-3	few	TRBJ2-2	-
CASTEEETQYF	TGTGCCAGCACCGAAGAAGAGACCCAGTACTTC	TRBV6-2/TRBV6-3	-	TRBJ2-5	-
CASSLEGFRSYEQYF	TGTGCCAGCAGCTTAGAAGGGTTTCGGTCCTACGAGCAGTACTTC	TRBV7-9	-	TRBJ2-7	-
CAWSRLAGEISEQFF	TGTGCCTGGAGTAGACTAGCGGGAGAAATAAGTGAGCAGTTCTTC	TRBV30	-	TRBJ2-1	TRBD2
CASSGDGRTYNEQFF	TGTGCCAGCAGTGGAGACGGGAGAACCTACAATGAGCAGTTCTTC	TRBV6-5	-	TRBJ2-1	-
CASSSQGAIYGYTF	TGTGCCAGCAGTTCACAGGGGGCCATCTATGGCTACACCTTC	TRBV2	-	TRBJ1-2	TRBD1
CASANGGLAIDYIAKNIQYF	TGTGCCAGCGCAAACGGCGGACTAGCAATAGATTATATAGCCAAAAACATTCAGTACTTC	TRBV13	-	TRBJ2-4	TRBD2
CASRKTAGTGGSGYTF	TGTGCCAGTAGAAAGACCGCCGGGACAGGGGGCAGTGGCTACACCTTC	TRBV19	-	TRBJ1-2	TRBD1
CSASWASGGVSYNEQFF	TGCAGTGCTAGTTGGGCTAGCGGGGGGGTCTCCTACAATGAGCAGTTCTTC	TRBV20-1	once	TRBJ2-1	TRBD2
CASSQEGARASEQFF	TGCGCCAGCAGCCAAGAGGGGGCTAGGGCGAGTGAGCAGTTCTTC	TRBV4-1	once	TRBJ2-1	-
CSVNKNTEAFF	TGCAGCGTAAACAAAAACACTGAAGCTTTCTTT	TRBV29-1	-	TRBJ1-1	-
CASSARLAGGLNPYNEQFF	TGTGCCAGCAGCGCCAGACTAGCGGGGGGACTAAACCCTTACAATGAGCAGTTCTTC	TRBV9	-	TRBJ2-1	TRBD2
CASTGVWDNEQFF	TGTGCCAGCACCGGGGTGTGGGACAATGAGCAGTTCTTC	TRBV2	-	TRBJ2-1	-
CASSQVPTDTQYF	TGTGCCAGCAGCCAGGTCCCCACAGATACGCAGTATTTT	TRBV9	-	TRBJ2-3	-
CASSLLVRIQETQYF	TGTGCCAGCAGCTTATTGGTGCGGATCCAAGAGACCCAGTACTTC	TRBV11-2	-	TRBJ2-5	-
CASSLTSGRYYNEQFF	TGTGCCAGCAGCTTGACTAGCGGGAGGTACTACAATGAGCAGTTCTTC	TRBV5-4	-	TRBJ2-1	TRBD2
CASRVGGQETQYF	TGTGCCAGCAGAGTTGGGGGGCAAGAGACCCAGTACTTC	TRBV6-5	-	TRBJ2-5	-
CSVGDRGRSGELFF	TGCAGCGTTGGGGACAGGGGGCGAAGCGGGGAGCTGTTTTTT	TRBV29-1	-	TRBJ2-2	TRBD1